Each of the 9 T cell receptor beta chains below was sequenced from the same sample in a study of graft-versus-host responses after intestinal transplantation. TCRdb's copy holds only in-frame clones and misses some; the assay was immunoSEQ multiplex PCR. The sample holds 13,000 to 15,000 clones, over 30% seen once. The sequencing here drew on alloreactive CD4+ T cells from a mixed lymphocyte reaction culture, taken before intestinal transplant. As to subset: CFSE-low proliferating T cells sorted from approximately six-day pre-transplant mixed lymphocyte reaction (GvH or HvG direction). These receptor sequences come from a human patient who received an intestinal transplant.

This clone was seen only a few times. Here the CDR3 DNA reads TGTGCCAGCTCACCAAGCGAAACAGGGAAAGCTTTCTTT. Translated: CASSPSETGKAFF. The chain carries TRBV18 and TRBJ1-1; the D gene is possibly TRBD1 (6 bases). The CDR3 covers 13 residues. The V gene lost 2 bases and the J gene lost 9 bases, with 13 bases spanning the gap. Germline values: CDR1 KGHSH, CDR2 LQKENI. Supplemented by reference TRBV18 and TRBJ1-1, the full variable domain reads NAGVMQNPRHLVRRRGQEARLRCSPMKGHSHVYWYRQLPEEGLKFMVYLQKENIIDESGMPKERFSAEFPKEGPSILRIQQVVRGDSAAYFCASSPSETGKAFFGQGTRLTVV.

The rearrangement uses TRBV5-6 and TRBJ2-7; perhaps TRBD1 as D (6 bases). The CDR3 is 13 residues long. Trimming shortened V by 3 bases and J by 0 bases, and 7 bases separated the two germline ends. Germline CDR1 and CDR2: SGHDT and YYEEEE. Written as DNA, the CDR3 is TGTGCCAGCAGCTGGACAGCCTCCTACGAGCAGTACTTC. Its protein product is CASSWTASYEQYF.

The chain combines TRBV19 with TRBJ2-5, with 7 bases matching TRBD1. The J segment lost 1 base and the V segment lost 5 bases, leaving 10 bases of the junction unmatched. The germline V gene has CDR1 LNHDA and CDR2 SQIVND (reference sequence). CDR3 length: 16 amino acids. CDR3 nucleotides: TGTGCCAGTAGTGTCGACAGGGCTTTGGGCCAAGAGACCCAGTACTTC. Amino acids: CASSVDRALGQETQYF.

Here the CDR3 DNA reads TGTGCCAGCAGCCTGGCCCCTGTGATCGGGGAGCTGTTTTTT. Protein: CASSLAPVIGELFF. The rearrangement joins TRBV7-2 to TRBJ2-2; D is undetermined. Germline V gene sequence: CDR1 SGHTA, CDR2 FQGNSA. Trimming cost V 5 bases and J 7 bases, with 14 bases left between them. This CDR3 has 14 residues. The full variable domain, in which reference TRBV7-2 and TRBJ2-2 provide the parts outside the CDR3, is GAGVSQSPSNKVTEKGKDVELRCDPISGHTALYWYRQSLGQGLEFLIYFQGNSAPDKSGLPSDRFSAERTGGSVSTLTIQRTQQEDSAVYLCASSLAPVIGELFFGEGSRLTVL.

The V and J genes are TRBV4-3 and TRBJ2-5; a possible D gene is TRBD2 (6 bases). Per the germline V gene, CDR1 is LGHNA and CDR2 is YSLEER. This CDR3 has 17 amino acids. Trimming stripped 1 base from V and 5 bases from J, with 20 bases between. The CDR3 protein is CASSQGPTPGVGETQYF. The CDR3 nucleotides are TGCGCCAGCAGCCAAGGCCCCACCCCGGGGGTTGGTGAGACCCAGTACTTC.

By share, this clone ranks as medium-sized. V gene TRBV6-1 combines with J gene TRBJ1-5, with 8 bases identical to TRBD1. CDR3 length: 16 residues. V lost 2 bases, J lost 5 bases, and 8 bases stayed unmatched. Germline V gene lookup returns CDR1 MNHNS and CDR2 SASEGT. This chain's CDR3 is CASSEFWTGTHQPQHF. The CDR3 nucleotides read TGTGCCAGCAGTGAATTCTGGACAGGGACACATCAGCCCCAGCATTTT.

This clone was picked up a small number of times. V and J are TRBV14 and TRBJ1-1; no reliable D call. Germline V gene data show CDR1 as SGHDN and CDR2 as FVKESK. The CDR3 has 13 amino acids. V dropped 3 bases and J dropped 6 bases, with 11 bases sitting between them. CDR3 in amino acids: CASSQGLRPEAFF. The CDR3 region has the DNA TGTGCCAGCAGCCAGGGCCTTCGGCCTGAAGCTTTCTTT.

The chain has TRBV18 and TRBJ2-7; D might be TRBD1 (5 bases). CDR1 KGHSH and CDR2 LQKENI come from the germline V gene. V was shortened by 6 bases and J by 9 bases, with 12 bases between the two germline ends. This CDR3 contains 11 residues. CDR3 DNA sequence: TGTGCCAGCTCGCCGGACATTGGGCAGTACTTC. Translating gives CASSPDIGQYF.

This clone appeared a few times. The chain employs TRBV7-2 and TRBJ1-1; D is perhaps TRBD1 (5 bases). V lost 5 bases, J lost 3 bases, and 13 bases lay in between. The CDR3 contains 14 residues. The V gene's germline CDR1 is SGHTA and CDR2 FQGNSA. CDR3 residues: CASSRGDLYTEAFF. CDR3 DNA sequence: TGTGCCAGCAGCCGGGGGGATTTGTACACTGAAGCTTTCTTT.